Below, 25 T cell receptor beta chains from the same sample are listed, as sequenced in a study of blood T cell repertoires in COVID-19. Only in-frame clones appear in the TCRdb table, and some are missing; sequencing was by immunoSEQ multiplex PCR. The sample includes some 130,000 clones, around 89% of them seen just once. Specimen: peripheral blood. The receptor set was obtained from a middle-aged man with active or convalescent COVID-19.

V is TRBV5-4 and J is TRBJ2-7; 8 bases agree with TRBD1. This CDR3 has 16 residues. V lost 4 bases, J lost 4 bases, and 13 bases stayed unmatched. Per the germline V gene, CDR1 is SGHNT and CDR2 is YYREEE (reference sequence). The CDR3 nucleotides are TGTGCCAGCAGCCAAACTCGACAGGGGCAGGGATACGAGCAGTACTTC. Encoded protein: CASSQTRQGQGYEQYF.

The chain recombines TRBV18 with TRBJ2-3; D possibly corresponds to TRBD2 (6 bases). V was pared by 0 bases and J by 0 bases, with 7 bases between. From germline, CDR1 is KGHSH and CDR2 LQKENI. The CDR3 is made up of 15 amino acids. The CDR3 reads CASSPPTRSTDTQYF. Here the CDR3 DNA reads TGTGCCAGCTCACCACCGACTAGAAGCACAGATACGCAGTATTTT.

The gene calls are TRBV11-2 and TRBJ1-1, with unresolved D. The V end lost 5 bases, the J end lost 1 base, and 11 bases lay between the germline ends. This CDR3 has 14 amino acids. CDR1 and CDR2 from the germline V gene are SGHAT and FQNNGV. CDR3 loop: CASSLRESNTEAFF. The CDR3 nucleotides are TGTGCCAGCAGCCTCCGGGAATCGAACACTGAAGCTTTCTTT.

The DNA for the CDR3 is TGTGCCAGCCATGGGACAGGGGCTTATAATGAAGCTTTCTTT. It codes for CASHGTGAYNEAFF. The chain joins TRBV27 to TRBJ1-1, with 10 bases aligning to TRBD1. The germline V gene has CDR1 MNHEY and CDR2 SMNVEV (reference sequence). The length of the CDR3 is 14 residues. V lost 8 bases to trimming and J lost 7 bases; unmatched junction nucleotides: 10.

The CDR3, as DNA: TGTGCCAGCTCACCAGGGGACTCCCAGCCCCAGCATTTT. Translating it yields CASSPGDSQPQHF. V gene TRBV18 combines with J gene TRBJ1-5; perhaps TRBD1 as D (5 bases). V dropped 2 bases and J dropped 7 bases, with 9 bases sitting between them. The CDR3 is 13 amino acids. CDR1 and CDR2 (germline): KGHSH, LQKENI.

The chain couples TRBV6-1 to TRBJ1-5; unclear D gene. The germline gives CDR1 MNHNS, CDR2 SASEGT. The length of the CDR3 is 13 residues. V lost 2 bases and J lost 6, with 8 bases in between. The CDR3 reads CASSEYGGQPQHF. The DNA of the CDR3 is TGTGCCAGCAGTGAATATGGCGGTCAGCCCCAGCATTTT.

This clone has just one count. The chain is built from TRBV4-3 and TRBJ2-7; D is unresolved. Trimming stripped 2 bases from V and 5 bases from J, with 10 bases between. The CDR3 has 13 residues. CDR1 is LGHNA, CDR2 YSLEER, per germline. The CDR3 protein is CASSQQEFHEQYF. CDR3 DNA sequence: TGCGCCAGCAGCCAACAGGAATTCCACGAGCAGTACTTC.

The chain carries TRBV30 and TRBJ2-3; TRBD2 is a possible D gene (7 bases). The CDR3 has 14 residues. The germline V and J ends were trimmed by 4 bases and 7 bases, with 18 bases remaining between them. In germline, CDR1 is GTSNPN, CDR2 SVGIG (reference sequence). CDR3 amino acids: CAWTLGGAVNTQYF. The CDR3 DNA reads TGTGCCTGGACTCTGGGGGGGGCCGTGAATACGCAGTATTTT.

This clone was detected once. This chain joins TRBV7-7 and TRBJ1-1; D is ambiguous. Germline lookup yields CDR1 SSHAT and CDR2 FNYEAQ (reference sequence). Trimming pared 5 bases from V and 3 bases from J, leaving 10 bases between. This CDR3 spans 13 amino acids. This CDR3 is CASSAEMDTEAFF. CDR3 nucleotide sequence: TGTGCCAGCAGCGCGGAGATGGACACTGAAGCTTTCTTT.

The chain has TRBV3-1 (or the pseudogene TRBV3-2) and TRBJ2-5, with D possibly being TRBD2 (7 bases). This CDR3 region has 12 residues. V lost 8 bases to trimming and J lost 6 bases, with 13 bases between them. CDR1 is LGHDT and CDR2 is YNNKEL in the germline V gene (reference sequence). DNA for the CDR3: TGTGCCAGCGGGGGGGCGCGGAAGACCCAGTACTTC. It encodes CASGGARKTQYF.

The CDR3 is CATSERTRTDTQYF. The CDR3 bases are TGTGCCACCAGTGAACGGACACGCACAGATACGCAGTATTTT. The chain carries TRBV24-1 and TRBJ2-3, with TRBD1 as a possible D gene (5 bases). The germline gives CDR1 KGHDR, CDR2 SFDVKD. This CDR3 contains 14 residues. V shed 4 bases and J shed 1 base, with 8 bases lying between them.

The chain carries TRBV5-4 and TRBJ2-3, with 12 bases aligning to TRBD2. The V and J ends lost 3 bases and 5 bases, in that order; junction bases with no gene match: 7. The CDR3 has 16 amino acids. Germline V gene data show CDR1 as SGHNT and CDR2 as YYREEE (reference sequence). The chain's CDR3 is CASSSRTSGIRDTQYF. In DNA, the CDR3 is TGTGCCAGCAGCTCAAGGACTAGCGGGATAAGAGATACGCAGTATTTT.

This clone occurred once. This sequence joins TRBV10-3 and TRBJ2-7; 7 bases match TRBD2. The V and J ends lost 6 bases and 2 bases, in that order; junction bases with no gene match: 4. The V gene's germline CDR1 is ENHRY and CDR2 SYGVKD. The CDR3 is 13 residues long. In DNA form, the CDR3 reads TGTGCCATCAGGGTGGCGGGGGCCTACGAGCAGTACTTC. Translation: CAIRVAGAYEQYF.

The rearrangement links TRBV19 to TRBJ1-1; D uncertain. V lost 0 bases and J lost 1, with 3 bases in between. The CDR3 has 13 amino acids. CDR1 is LNHDA and CDR2 is SQIVND in the germline V gene (reference sequence). This CDR3 is CASSIDGNTEAFF. CDR3 coding DNA: TGTGCCAGTAGTATAGACGGGAACACTGAAGCTTTCTTT.

The V call is TRBV6-5, the J call TRBJ1-1; TRBD1 might be the D (6 bases). Trimming removed 7 bases at V and 5 bases at J, with 11 bases between. The CDR3 has 12 residues. CDR1 is MNHEY, CDR2 SVGAGI, per germline. The CDR3 sequence is CASTPRGTEAFF. CDR3 DNA sequence: TGTGCCAGCACCCCCAGGGGTACTGAAGCTTTCTTT.

The chain joins TRBV6-6 to TRBJ1-1; D perhaps matches TRBD1 (6 bases). Trimming left V 6 bases short and J 7 bases short, with 12 bases between. CDR1 is MNHNY and CDR2 is SVGAGI in the germline V gene (reference sequence). CDR3 length: 12 amino acids. CDR3 DNA sequence: TGTGCCAGCAGCAGGGGCGAGAGTGAAGCTTTCTTT. Encoded protein: CASSRGESEAFF.

This clone was counted between two and nine times. The chain has TRBV11-2 and TRBJ1-5; D remains unclear. V was shortened by 0 bases and J by 7 bases, with 7 bases between the two germline ends. The CDR3 extends over 13 amino acids. Germline V gives CDR1 SGHAT, CDR2 FQNNGV. For the CDR3, the DNA is TGTGCCAGCAGCTTAGACAGGCTCCAGCCCCAGCATTTT. Translated, it gives CASSLDRLQPQHF.

DNA of the CDR3: TGTGCCAGCAGTGAGTTAGGGTTAGCCCGCGGGTATGAGCAGTTCTTC. It is translated as CASSELGLARGYEQFF. V usage is TRBV2 and J usage is TRBJ2-1; tentative D call: TRBD2 (5 bases). The CDR3 loop spans 16 amino acids. CDR1 SNHLY and CDR2 FYNNEI come from the germline V gene. V was shortened by 3 bases and J by 8 bases, with 20 bases between the two germline ends. Drawing the rest from reference TRBV2 and TRBJ2-1, the complete variable domain is EPEVTQTPSHQVTQMGQEVILRCVPISNHLYFYWYRQILGQKVEFLVSFYNNEISEKSEIFDDQFSVERPDGSNFTLKIRSTKLEDSAMYFCASSELGLARGYEQFFGPGTRLTVL.

The chain links TRBV10-3 to TRBJ2-2; D is perhaps TRBD1 (5 bases). The CDR3 totals 14 residues. Between the trimmed V and J ends, which lost 2 bases and 6 bases, there was a span of 10 bases. CDR1 and CDR2 (germline): ENHRY, SYGVKD. CDR3 amino acids: CAISEGRAAGELFF. The CDR3 coding sequence is TGTGCCATCAGTGAGGGCAGGGCTGCCGGGGAGCTGTTTTTT.

The V gene is TRBV5-1, the J gene TRBJ1-1, with TRBD1 matching over 9 bases. The CDR3 runs 15 residues. Germline trimming cut 1 base from V and 3 bases from J; bases unmatched to any gene: 4. Per germline, CDR1 SGHRS and CDR2 YFSETQ. DNA of the CDR3: TGCGCCAGCAGCTTGAGGACAGGGGACGACACTGAAGCTTTCTTT. Its translation is CASSLRTGDDTEAFF.

The chain couples TRBV5-1 to TRBJ2-3, with 9 bases identical to TRBD2. Germline V gene lookup returns CDR1 SGHRS and CDR2 YFSETQ. The CDR3 sequence is 16 residues long. V lost 6 bases, J lost 2 bases, and 10 bases stayed unmatched. The CDR3 spells CASNTLAGDATDTQYF. In DNA form, the CDR3 reads TGCGCCAGCAACACCTTAGCGGGGGATGCCACAGATACGCAGTATTTT.

V is TRBV10-3 and J is TRBJ2-1, with 10 bases fitting TRBD2. This CDR3 is 15 amino acids long. The trim removed 3 bases at V and 4 bases at J, leaving 3 bases unmatched. Germline V lookup: CDR1 ENHRY, CDR2 SYGVKD. The CDR3, as DNA: TGTGCCATCAGTGACACTAGCGGGAATTACAATGAGCAGTTCTTC. Residues: CAISDTSGNYNEQFF.

This sequence joins TRBV14 and TRBJ2-5; 10 bases match TRBD1. Germline loops: CDR1 SGHDN, CDR2 FVKESK. The CDR3 is 16 residues long. V dropped 4 bases and J dropped 6; count of bases not matched to a gene: 11. This CDR3 reads CASSRAGTGAAKTQYF. CDR3 DNA: TGTGCCAGCAGCCGAGCCGGGACAGGGGCTGCGAAGACCCAGTACTTC.

The rearrangement uses TRBV2 and TRBJ2-1; 11 positions match TRBD2. Trimming took 6 bases from V and 4 from J; bases not matched to a gene: 5. Germline CDR1 SNHLY, CDR2 FYNNEI. The CDR3 length is 15 residues. In DNA form, the CDR3 reads TGTGCCAGCAGGGGGACTAGCGGATATTACAATGAGCAGTTCTTC. Its translation is CASRGTSGYYNEQFF.

The chain recombines TRBV6-5 with TRBJ1-3; TRBD1 agrees at 7 bases. The V and J ends lost 0 bases and 4 bases, in that order; junction bases with no gene match: 6. CDR3 length: 16 residues. CDR1 and CDR2 from the germline V gene are MNHEY and SVGAGI. The CDR3 bases are TGTGCCAGCAGTTACTCTGGCAGGGGGTCGGGAAACACCATATATTTT. The encoded protein is CASSYSGRGSGNTIYF.